What follows are 10 T cell receptor beta chains derived from one specimen sequenced in a study of T cell clones after liver transplantation (dated by TCRdb to the late 2010s). The library relied on the immunoSEQ multiplex PCR assay. Not all clones reach the TCRdb copy of this immuneACCESS table, which keeps in-frame sequences only. Checked studies attribute under half of the gap to unresolved V genes and leave the rest unexplained. The sample data list just under 60,000 clones, and around two thirds of these were observed just once. Jointly, the top ten make up about 3% of the sample. The input for sequencing was CD4+ T cells from blood, taken at the roughly 16-month timepoint. The receptors were gathered from a human patient who received a liver transplant. After transplantation, some T cells may belong to the graft donor instead of the recipient.

The gene calls are TRBV27 and TRBJ1-4, with D unresolved. Germline V gene lookup returns CDR1 MNHEY and CDR2 SMNVEV (reference sequence). The CDR3 is 15 residues long. V lost 0 bases and J 8 bases, leaving 13 bases between the germline ends. CDR3 nucleotides: TGTGCCAGCAGTTTATCGTTCGGGGTAAGGGAAAAACTGTTTTTT. Residues: CASSLSFGVREKLFF. Combining the CDR3 with reference TRBV27 and TRBJ1-4 gives the whole variable domain EAQVTQNPRYLITVTGKKLTVTCSQNMNHEYMSWYRQDPGLGLRQIYYSMNVEVTDKGDVPEGYKVSRKEKRNFPLILESPSPNQTSLYFCASSLSFGVREKLFFGSGTQLSVL.

This clone was detected only a few times. This chain connects TRBV30 to TRBJ1-1; D ambiguous. Germline V gene sequence: CDR1 GTSNPN, CDR2 SVGIG (reference sequence). The CDR3 spans 15 residues. Trimming left V 0 bases short and J 3 bases short, with 14 bases between. CDR3 DNA sequence: TGTGCCTGGAGTGTACGCTGGGAACGGGACACTGAAGCTTTCTTT. As protein: CAWSVRWERDTEAFF.

The rearrangement links TRBV9 to TRBJ2-3; D not resolved. With 0 bases removed from V and 5 bases from J, the gap between germline ends came to 19 bases. Per the germline V gene, CDR1 is SGDLS and CDR2 is YYNGEE. This CDR3 is 17 amino acids long. CDR3 protein: CASSVAGLPPPQDTQYF. CDR3 DNA sequence: TGTGCCAGCAGCGTAGCTGGGCTACCTCCCCCCCAAGATACGCAGTATTTT.

The chain links TRBV27 to TRBJ2-2; D is unresolved. Germline assignment: CDR1 MNHEY and CDR2 SMNVEV (reference sequence). The ends were cut back, 7 bases at V and 0 bases at J, with 6 bases in the middle. This CDR3 is 13 amino acids long. CDR3 sequence reads: CASKPANTGELFF. CDR3 coding DNA: TGTGCCAGCAAACCAGCGAACACCGGGGAGCTGTTTTTT.

V is TRBV2 and J is TRBJ1-2; possibly TRBD1 for D (5 bases). V was cut by 5 bases and J by 7 bases, with 17 bases left in between. The germline gives CDR1 SNHLY, CDR2 FYNNEI. This CDR3 is 14 amino acids long. CDR3 residues: CASSQSRQNTGYTF. As DNA, the CDR3 is TGTGCCAGCAGTCAGAGTAGACAGAACACTGGCTACACCTTC. The entire variable domain, with the rest obtained from reference TRBV2 and TRBJ1-2, is as follows: EPEVTQTPSHQVTQMGQEVILRCVPISNHLYFYWYRQILGQKVEFLVSFYNNEISEKSEIFDDQFSVERPDGSNFTLKIRSTKLEDSAMYFCASSQSRQNTGYTFGSGTRLTVV.

With regard to this clone: The sample holds other DNA sequences that translate to the same CDR3. The chain's CDR3 is CASSLDRSYEQYF. The CDR3 DNA is TGTGCCAGCAGCTTGGACAGATCCTACGAGCAGTACTTC. The gene calls are TRBV5-4 and TRBJ2-7, with D uncertain. The CDR3 is 13 amino acids. CDR1 is SGHNT and CDR2 is YYREEE in the germline V gene (reference sequence). The V end was cut by 0 bases, the J end by 1 base, with 5 bases between. Full variable domain (outside the CDR3, taken from reference TRBV5-4 and TRBJ2-7): ETGVTQSPTHLIKTRGQQVTLRCSSQSGHNTVSWYQQALGQGPQFIFQYYREEENGRGNFPPRFSGLQFPNYSSELNVNALELDDSALYLCASSLDRSYEQYFGPGTRLTVT.

This rearrangement joins TRBV6-6 to TRBJ1-1; weak D call: TRBD1 (6 bases). This CDR3 has 15 amino acids. The V end was cut by 5 bases, the J end by 4 bases, with 17 bases between. Germline V CDR1 and CDR2: MNHNY, SVGAGI (reference sequence). CDR3 coding DNA: TGTGCCAGCAGTCAAACTCGGGGGGCCCCCACTGAAGCTTTCTTT. It is translated as CASSQTRGAPTEAFF.

The V gene is TRBV5-6, the J gene TRBJ1-2; no firm D call. Germline lookup yields CDR1 SGHDT and CDR2 YYEEEE. Trimming took off 1 base at V and 7 bases at J, with 8 bases between the two ends. The CDR3 totals 12 residues. The CDR3 DNA follows: TGTGCCAGCAGCTTGCGGCAGGCTGGCTACACCTTC. Its translation is CASSLRQAGYTF.

The chain uses TRBV11-3 and TRBJ2-5, with 10 nucleotides matching TRBD2. V was clipped by 5 bases and J by 2 bases; unmatched bases: 14. The CDR3 loop spans 18 amino acids. Germline V gene data show CDR1 as SGHNT and CDR2 as YENEEA. CDR3 DNA sequence: TGTGCCAGCAGCCCCCCCAGCGCTAGCGGGAGTGCGCAAGAGACCCAGTACTTC. Translating gives CASSPPSASGSAQETQYF.

The rearrangement links TRBV19 to TRBJ2-3; possibly TRBD1 or TRBD2 for D (5 bases each). The V end was cut by 10 bases, the J end by 5 bases, with 16 bases between. Germline V gene sequence: CDR1 LNHDA, CDR2 SQIVND (reference sequence). The CDR3 sequence is 13 residues long. CDR3: CATGRERGDTQYF. The DNA for the CDR3 is TGTGCCACTGGCAGGGAGAGGGGAGATACGCAGTATTTT.